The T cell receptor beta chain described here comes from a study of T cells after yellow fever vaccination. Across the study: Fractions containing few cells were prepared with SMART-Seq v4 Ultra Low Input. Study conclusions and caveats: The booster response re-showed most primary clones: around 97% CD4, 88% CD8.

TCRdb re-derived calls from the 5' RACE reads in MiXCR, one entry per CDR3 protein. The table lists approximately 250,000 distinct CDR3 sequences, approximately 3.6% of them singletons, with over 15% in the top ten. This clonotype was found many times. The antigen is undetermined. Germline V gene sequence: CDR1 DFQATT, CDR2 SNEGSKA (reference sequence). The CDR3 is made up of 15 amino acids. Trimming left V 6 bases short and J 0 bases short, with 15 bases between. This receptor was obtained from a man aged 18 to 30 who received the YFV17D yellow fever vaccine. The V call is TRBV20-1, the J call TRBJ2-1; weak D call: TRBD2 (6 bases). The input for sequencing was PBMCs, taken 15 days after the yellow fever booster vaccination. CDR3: CSATSGSSSYNEQFF. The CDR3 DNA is TGCAGTGCGACGAGCGGGTCAAGCTCCTACAATGAGCAGTTCTTC.